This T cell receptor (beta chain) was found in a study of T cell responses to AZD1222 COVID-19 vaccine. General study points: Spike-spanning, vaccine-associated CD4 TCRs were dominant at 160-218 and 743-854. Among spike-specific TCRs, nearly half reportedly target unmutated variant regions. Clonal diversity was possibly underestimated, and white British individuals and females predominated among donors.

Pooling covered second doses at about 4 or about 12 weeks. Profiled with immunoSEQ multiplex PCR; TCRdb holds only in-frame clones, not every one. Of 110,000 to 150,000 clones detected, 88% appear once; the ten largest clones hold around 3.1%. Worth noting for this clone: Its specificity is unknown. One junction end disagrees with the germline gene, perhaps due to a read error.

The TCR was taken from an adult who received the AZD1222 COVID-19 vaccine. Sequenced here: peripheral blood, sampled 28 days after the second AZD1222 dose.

The CDR3 spells CASSQDTTRRGGEAFF. The CDR3 DNA reads TGTGCCAGTAGCCAAGACACGACACGGAGAGGGGGTGAAGCTTTCTTT. V gene TRBV4-2 combines with J gene TRBJ1-1; weak D call: TRBD1 (6 bases). Germline CDR1 is LGHNA and CDR2 is YNFKEQ. The CDR3 consists of 16 residues.